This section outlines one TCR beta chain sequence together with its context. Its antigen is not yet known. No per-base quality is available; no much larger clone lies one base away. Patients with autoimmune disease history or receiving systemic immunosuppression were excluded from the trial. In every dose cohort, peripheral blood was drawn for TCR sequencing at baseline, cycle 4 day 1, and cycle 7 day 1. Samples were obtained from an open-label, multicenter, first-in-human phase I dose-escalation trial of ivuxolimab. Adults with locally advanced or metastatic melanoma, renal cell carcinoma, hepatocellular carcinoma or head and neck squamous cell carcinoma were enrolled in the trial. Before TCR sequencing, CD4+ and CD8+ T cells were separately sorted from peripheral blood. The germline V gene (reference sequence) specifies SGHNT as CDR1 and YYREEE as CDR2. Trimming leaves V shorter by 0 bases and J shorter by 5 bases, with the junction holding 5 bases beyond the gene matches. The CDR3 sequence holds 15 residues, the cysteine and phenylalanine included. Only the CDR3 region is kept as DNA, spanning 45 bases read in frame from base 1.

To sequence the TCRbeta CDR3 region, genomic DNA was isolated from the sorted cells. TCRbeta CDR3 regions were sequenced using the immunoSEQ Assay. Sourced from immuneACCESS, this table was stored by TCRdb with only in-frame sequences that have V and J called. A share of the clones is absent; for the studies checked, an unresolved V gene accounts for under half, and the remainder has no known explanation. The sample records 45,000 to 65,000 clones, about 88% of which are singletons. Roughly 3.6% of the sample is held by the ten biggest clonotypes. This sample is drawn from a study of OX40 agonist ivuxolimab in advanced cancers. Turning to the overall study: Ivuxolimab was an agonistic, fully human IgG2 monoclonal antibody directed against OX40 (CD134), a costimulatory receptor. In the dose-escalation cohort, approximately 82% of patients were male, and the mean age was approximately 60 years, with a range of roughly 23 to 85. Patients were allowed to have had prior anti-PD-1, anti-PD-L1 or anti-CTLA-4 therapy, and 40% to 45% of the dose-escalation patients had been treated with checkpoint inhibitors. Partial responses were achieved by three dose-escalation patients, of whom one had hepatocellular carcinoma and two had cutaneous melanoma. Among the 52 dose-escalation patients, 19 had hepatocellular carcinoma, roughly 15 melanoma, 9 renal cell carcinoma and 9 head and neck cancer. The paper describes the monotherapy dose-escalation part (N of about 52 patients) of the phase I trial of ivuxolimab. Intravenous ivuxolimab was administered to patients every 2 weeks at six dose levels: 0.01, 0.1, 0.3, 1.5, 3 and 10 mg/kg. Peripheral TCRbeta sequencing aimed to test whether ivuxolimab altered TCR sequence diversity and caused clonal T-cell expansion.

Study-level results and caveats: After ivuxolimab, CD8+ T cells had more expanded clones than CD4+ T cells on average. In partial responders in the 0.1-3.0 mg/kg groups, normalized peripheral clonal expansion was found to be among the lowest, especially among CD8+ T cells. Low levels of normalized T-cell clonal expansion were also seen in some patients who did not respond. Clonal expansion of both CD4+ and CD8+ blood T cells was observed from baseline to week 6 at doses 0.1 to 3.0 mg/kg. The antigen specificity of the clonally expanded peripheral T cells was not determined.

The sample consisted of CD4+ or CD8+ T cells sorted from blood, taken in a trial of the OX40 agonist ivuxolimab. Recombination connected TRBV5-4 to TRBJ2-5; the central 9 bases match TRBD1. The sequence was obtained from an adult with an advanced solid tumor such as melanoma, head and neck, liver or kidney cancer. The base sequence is TGTGCCAGCAGCTTGGGGACGACAGGGGGGGAGACCCAGTACTTC. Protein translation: CASSLGTTGGETQYF.